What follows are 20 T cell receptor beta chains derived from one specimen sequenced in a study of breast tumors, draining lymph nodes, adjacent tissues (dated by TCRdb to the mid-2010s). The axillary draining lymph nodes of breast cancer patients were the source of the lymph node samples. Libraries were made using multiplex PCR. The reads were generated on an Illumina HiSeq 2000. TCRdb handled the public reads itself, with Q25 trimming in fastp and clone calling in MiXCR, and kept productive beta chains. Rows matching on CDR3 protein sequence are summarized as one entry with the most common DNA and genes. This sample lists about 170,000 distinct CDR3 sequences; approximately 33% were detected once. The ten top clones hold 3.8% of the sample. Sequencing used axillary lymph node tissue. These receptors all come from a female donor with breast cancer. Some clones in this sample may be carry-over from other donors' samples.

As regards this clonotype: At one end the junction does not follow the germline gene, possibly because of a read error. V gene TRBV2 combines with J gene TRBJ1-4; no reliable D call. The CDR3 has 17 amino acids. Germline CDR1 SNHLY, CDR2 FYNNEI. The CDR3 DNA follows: TGTGCCAGCAGCATCGGAATGTGGGATTCAACTAATGAAGAACTGTTTTTT. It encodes CASSIGMWDSTNEELFF.

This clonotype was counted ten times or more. The CDR3 spells CASSHPGLGQAEQFF. The CDR3, as DNA: TGCGCCAGCAGCCACCCGGGACTAGGCCAGGCTGAGCAGTTCTTC. The genes are TRBV4-1 and TRBJ2-1, with 8 bases lining up with TRBD2. V was pared by 3 bases and J by 9 bases, with 10 bases of the junction left unmatched. Germline CDR1 reads MGHRA; CDR2 reads YSYEKL. The CDR3 covers 15 residues.

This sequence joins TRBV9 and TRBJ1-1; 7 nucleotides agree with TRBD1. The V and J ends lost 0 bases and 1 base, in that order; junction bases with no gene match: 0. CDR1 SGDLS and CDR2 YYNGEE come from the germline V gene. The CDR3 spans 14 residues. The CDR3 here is CASSVGQGNTEAFF. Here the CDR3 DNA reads TGTGCCAGCAGCGTAGGACAGGGGAACACTGAAGCTTTCTTT.

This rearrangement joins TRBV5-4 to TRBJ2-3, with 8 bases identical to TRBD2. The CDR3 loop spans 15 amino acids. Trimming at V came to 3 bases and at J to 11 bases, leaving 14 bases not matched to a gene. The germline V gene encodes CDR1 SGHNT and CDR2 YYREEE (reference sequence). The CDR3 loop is CASSSPGGAYNEQYF. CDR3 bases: TGTGCCAGCAGCTCGCCGGGAGGGGCCTACAATGAGCAGTATTTT.

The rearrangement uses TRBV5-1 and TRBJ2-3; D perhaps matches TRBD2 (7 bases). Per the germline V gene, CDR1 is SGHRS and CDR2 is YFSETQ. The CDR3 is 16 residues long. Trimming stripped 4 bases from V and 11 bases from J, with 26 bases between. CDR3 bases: TGCGCCAGCAGCGTCCAGGAGGGGGGGCTTTCTAATGAGCAGTATTTT. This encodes CASSVQEGGLSNEQYF.

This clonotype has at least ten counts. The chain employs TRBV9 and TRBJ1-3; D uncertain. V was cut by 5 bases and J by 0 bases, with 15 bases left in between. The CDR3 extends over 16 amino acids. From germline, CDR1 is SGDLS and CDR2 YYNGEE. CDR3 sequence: CASSPFQVSSGNTIYF. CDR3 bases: TGTGCCAGCAGTCCCTTCCAGGTTAGCTCTGGAAACACCATATATTTT.

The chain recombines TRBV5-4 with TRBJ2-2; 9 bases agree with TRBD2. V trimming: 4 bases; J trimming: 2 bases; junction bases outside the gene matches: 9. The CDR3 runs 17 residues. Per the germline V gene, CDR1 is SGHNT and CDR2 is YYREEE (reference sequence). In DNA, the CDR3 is TGTGCCAGCAGCCGTCTGGCTAGCGGGACCAACACCGGGGAGCTGTTTTTT. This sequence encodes CASSRLASGTNTGELFF.

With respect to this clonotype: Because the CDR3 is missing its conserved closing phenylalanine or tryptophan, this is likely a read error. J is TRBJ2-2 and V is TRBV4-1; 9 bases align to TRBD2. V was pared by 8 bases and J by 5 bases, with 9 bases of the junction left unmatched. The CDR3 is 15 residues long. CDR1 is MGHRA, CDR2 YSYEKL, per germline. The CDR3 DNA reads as TGCGCCAGCGGCGGGAGGGGGAGGACAACCGGGGAGCTGTTTCTT. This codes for CASGGRGRTTGELFL.

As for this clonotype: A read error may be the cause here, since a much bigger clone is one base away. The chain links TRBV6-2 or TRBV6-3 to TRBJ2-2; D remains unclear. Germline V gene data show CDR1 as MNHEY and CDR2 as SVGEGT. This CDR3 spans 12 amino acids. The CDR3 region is CARSPQTPRLFF. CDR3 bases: TGTGCCCGCAGTCCACAAACCCCGCGGCTGTTTTTT.

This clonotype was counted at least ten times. The CDR3 coding sequence is TGTGCCTGGAGTGTCAACGGATACAATGAGCAGTTCTTC. This translates into CAWSVNGYNEQFF. The chain carries TRBV30 and TRBJ2-1; D uncertain. Per germline, CDR1 GTSNPN and CDR2 SVGIG (reference sequence). Trimming stripped 0 bases from V and 4 bases from J, with 7 bases between. The length of the CDR3 is 13 residues.

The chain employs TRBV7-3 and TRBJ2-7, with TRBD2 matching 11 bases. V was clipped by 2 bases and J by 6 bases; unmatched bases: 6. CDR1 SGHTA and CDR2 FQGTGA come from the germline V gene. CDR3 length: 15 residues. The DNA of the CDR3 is TGTGCCAGCAGCTTAGGATCAGGGACTAGCGGCGAGCAGTACTTC. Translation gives CASSLGSGTSGEQYF.

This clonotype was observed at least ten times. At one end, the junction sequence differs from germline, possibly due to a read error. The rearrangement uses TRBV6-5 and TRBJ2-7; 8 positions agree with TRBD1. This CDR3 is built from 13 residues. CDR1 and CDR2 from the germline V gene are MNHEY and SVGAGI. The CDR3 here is CASSHSQGAEQYF. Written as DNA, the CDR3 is TGTGCCAGCAGTCACTCGCAGGGGGCCGAGCAGTACTTC.

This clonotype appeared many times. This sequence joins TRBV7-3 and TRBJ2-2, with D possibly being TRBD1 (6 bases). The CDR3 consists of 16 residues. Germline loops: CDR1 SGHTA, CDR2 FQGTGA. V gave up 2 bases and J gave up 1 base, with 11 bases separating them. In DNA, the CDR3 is TGTGCCAGCAGCTTAGGCGGACAGAGGAACACCGGGGAGCTGTTTTTT. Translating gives CASSLGGQRNTGELFF.

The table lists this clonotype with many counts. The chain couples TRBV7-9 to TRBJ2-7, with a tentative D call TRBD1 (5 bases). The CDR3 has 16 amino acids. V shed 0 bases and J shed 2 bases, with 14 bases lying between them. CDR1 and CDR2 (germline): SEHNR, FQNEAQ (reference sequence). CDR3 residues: CASSLADTIRTYEQYF. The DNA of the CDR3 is TGTGCCAGCAGCTTAGCGGACACCATTCGCACCTACGAGCAGTACTTC.

The CDR3 DNA is TGTGCCAGCAGTTTAGCTAGACAGGGGGGCCAGCCCCAGCATTTT. This sequence encodes CASSLARQGGQPQHF. J is TRBJ1-5 and V is TRBV12-3 or TRBV12-4, with 9 bases matching TRBD1. V gave up 0 bases and J gave up 7 bases; unmatched junction bases: 4. The CDR3 totals 15 residues.

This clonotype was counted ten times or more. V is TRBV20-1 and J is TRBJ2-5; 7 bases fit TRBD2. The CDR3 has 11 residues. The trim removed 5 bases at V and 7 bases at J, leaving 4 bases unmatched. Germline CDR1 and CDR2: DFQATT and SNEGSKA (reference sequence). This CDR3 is CSAFGGVTQYF. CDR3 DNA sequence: TGCAGTGCTTTTGGGGGGGTGACCCAGTACTTC.

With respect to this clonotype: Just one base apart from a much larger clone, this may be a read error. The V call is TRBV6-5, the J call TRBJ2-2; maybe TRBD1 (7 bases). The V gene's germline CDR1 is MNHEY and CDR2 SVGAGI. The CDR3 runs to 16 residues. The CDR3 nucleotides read TGTGCCAGCAGTTACGATGTCCCAGGGGGGACCGGGGGGCTGTTTTTT. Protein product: CASSYDVPGGTGGLFF.

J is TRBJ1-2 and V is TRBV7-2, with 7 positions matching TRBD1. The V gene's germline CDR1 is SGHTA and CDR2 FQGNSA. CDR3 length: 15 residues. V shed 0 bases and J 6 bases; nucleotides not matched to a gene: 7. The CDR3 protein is CASSLAVGQEDGYTF. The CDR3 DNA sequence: TGTGCCAGCAGCTTAGCGGTAGGACAGGAAGATGGCTACACCTTC. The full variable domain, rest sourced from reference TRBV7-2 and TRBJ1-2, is GAGVSQSPSNKVTEKGKDVELRCDPISGHTALYWYRQSLGQGLEFLIYFQGNSAPDKSGLPSDRFSAERTGGSVSTLTIQRTQQEDSAVYLCASSLAVGQEDGYTFGSGTRLTVV.

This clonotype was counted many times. CDR3 coding DNA: TGTGCCAGCAGTGAAATTCGGGTGGCGGCCTATGAAAAACTGTTTTTT. Protein sequence: CASSEIRVAAYEKLFF. The chain couples TRBV6-1 to TRBJ1-4; D uncertain. The V and J ends lost 2 bases and 6 bases respectively, with 16 bases between them. The germline V gene encodes CDR1 MNHNS and CDR2 SASEGT. The CDR3 spans 16 residues.

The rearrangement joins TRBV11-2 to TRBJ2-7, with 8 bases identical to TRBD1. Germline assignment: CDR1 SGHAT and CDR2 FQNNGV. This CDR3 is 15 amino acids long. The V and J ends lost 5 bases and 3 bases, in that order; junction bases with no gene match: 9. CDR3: CASSPGPDRDYEQYF. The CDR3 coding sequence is TGTGCCAGCAGCCCGGGGCCGGACAGGGACTACGAGCAGTACTTC.